This section outlines one TCR beta chain sequence together with its context. The sample is drawn from a study of blood T cells in healthy people across ages. Samples each yielded at least 5 micrograms of total RNA. A second PCR of about 6 to 11 cycles used a sample-barcoded 5' primer and a J-beta primer mix. TCRdb reprocessed the 5' RACE reads via MiXCR and lists one record per CDR3 protein. The sample lists approximately 810,000 distinct CDR3 sequences, about 36% occurring once. The germline CDR1 and CDR2 sequences are MNHEY and SVGEGT. The germline V and J ends were trimmed by 2 bases and 7 bases, with 36 bases remaining between them. This CDR3 region has 21 residues.

Sequenced input: blood. The V gene is TRBV6-2 or TRBV6-3, the J gene TRBJ2-7; D perhaps matches TRBD2 (6 bases). The source of this sequence is a man aged 18 to 35 in good health. DNA for the CDR3: TGTGCCAGCAGTTACCCCTTACCTTTCCGACTAGGACACTCTCTCCACAATGAGCAGTACTTC. Amino acid sequence: CASSYPLPFRLGHSLHNEQYF.